The sequence of this TCR beta chain was determined in a study of cytomegalovirus exposure and HLA in healthy donors. This PCR relied on a set of 60 Vbeta primers and 13 Jbeta primers. Assay: immunoSEQ multiplex PCR; the TCRdb copy retains only in-frame clones and omits some. The sample has about 170,000 clones, around four fifths seen once; the top ten hold about 0.89%. The V segment lost 3 bases and the J segment 0 bases; nucleotides outside the gene matches: 7. Per germline, CDR1 WNHNN and CDR2 SYGVQD (reference sequence). The CDR3 is 16 amino acids. The sequence was collected from a girl aged 2-15 years in good health and CMV-seropositive. The specimen was PBMCs. The V gene is TRBV10-1, the J gene TRBJ2-7; 8 positions agree with TRBD1. CDR3 protein: CASSEQTGVPSYEQYF. As DNA, the CDR3 is TGCGCCAGCAGTGAACAGACAGGGGTCCCCTCCTACGAGCAGTACTTC.